Listed here is a single T cell receptor beta chain. These data originate in a study of T cell changes during pregnancy in multiple sclerosis. Sequencing used immunoSEQ multiplex PCR; TCRdb keeps in-frame clones, though not all of them. This table holds approximately 70,000 clones, around 94% found once. The V gene lost 6 bases and the J gene lost 7 bases, with 15 bases spanning the gap. This CDR3 is 14 amino acids long. Germline V gene sequence: CDR1 ENHRY, CDR2 SYGVKD. This receptor was taken from a female donor with multiple sclerosis, enrolled in a pregnancy study. The chain combines TRBV10-3 with TRBJ2-2; a possible D gene is TRBD1 (6 bases). Sequences were derived from CD4+ T cells from peripheral blood mononuclear cells, sampled after pregnancy. CDR3 amino acids: CAIRTGMSDGELFF. CDR3 nucleotides: TGTGCCATCAGAACAGGGATGAGTGACGGGGAGCTGTTTTTT.